This passage covers 7 T cell receptor beta chains from one sample sequenced in a study of T cell responses to AZD1222 COVID-19 vaccine. The protocol was immunoSEQ multiplex PCR, while the TCRdb copy is restricted to in-frame clones and leaves out a portion. Found here are some 97,000 clones, about nine tenths of them singletons; the top ten hold under 2%. Sequenced here: peripheral blood, sampled on day 0 of AZD1222 vaccination. These receptors all come from an adult in good health.

J is TRBJ1-5 and V is TRBV2; unclear D gene. Germline CDR1 reads SNHLY; CDR2 reads FYNNEI. Trimming shortened V by 6 bases and J by 2 bases, and 17 bases separated the two germline ends. This CDR3 has 16 amino acids. The CDR3 DNA sequence: TGTGCCAGCAGGGGGAGGATCCCTATGGGCAATCAGCCCCAGCATTTT. Its translation: CASRGRIPMGNQPQHF.

The chain is built from TRBV7-9 and TRBJ2-2; 9 bases are shared with TRBD1. Germline V CDR1 and CDR2: SEHNR, FQNEAQ (reference sequence). There are 15 residues in the CDR3. Trimming removed 4 bases from V and 3 bases from J; junction bases left unmatched: 3. CDR3 nucleotides: TGTGCCAGCAGCTATAGGACAGGGGACACCGGGGAGCTGTTTTTT. It codes for CASSYRTGDTGELFF.

V gene TRBV7-8 combines with J gene TRBJ2-2, with 7 positions matching TRBD2. CDR3 size: 14 residues. Trimming took 10 bases from V and 5 from J; bases not matched to a gene: 10. Per germline, CDR1 SGHVS and CDR2 FQNEAQ. The CDR3 protein is CANLAAGRTGELFF. Here the CDR3 DNA reads TGTGCCAACCTAGCCGCCGGGAGGACCGGGGAGCTGTTTTTT.

The chain links TRBV30 to TRBJ2-3; 12 bases are shared with TRBD2. With V trimmed by 2 bases and J by 3 bases, 6 bases remained unmatched. Germline CDR1 reads GTSNPN; CDR2 reads SVGIG (reference sequence). The CDR3 extends over 16 amino acids. The CDR3 DNA follows: TGTGCCTGGAGTATAGGACTAGCGGGGCAGACAGATACGCAGTATTTT. Translating it yields CAWSIGLAGQTDTQYF. The variable domain in full, completed from reference TRBV30 and TRBJ2-3, reads SQTIHQWPATLVQPVGSPLSLECTVEGTSNPNLYWYRQAAGRGLQLLFYSVGIGQISSEVPQNLSASRPQDRQFILSSKKLLLSDSGFYLCAWSIGLAGQTDTQYFGPGTRLTVL.

CDR3 amino acids: CASSGPSWAGANVLTF. As DNA, the CDR3 is TGTGCCAGCAGCGGCCCCTCCTGGGCTGGGGCCAACGTCCTGACTTTC. The chain has TRBV2 and TRBJ2-6; the D is unclear. V was pared by 6 bases and J by 2 bases, with 14 bases between. The CDR3 extends over 16 amino acids. Germline V gene data show CDR1 as SNHLY and CDR2 as FYNNEI.

The J gene is TRBJ2-1, the V gene TRBV27; 12 nucleotides line up with TRBD2. V shed 3 bases and J 3 bases; nucleotides not matched to a gene: 3. The CDR3 extends over 16 amino acids. Looked up from germline, CDR1 is MNHEY and CDR2 is SMNVEV (reference sequence). CDR3 sequence reads: CASSLLGLAGYNEQFF. The DNA for the CDR3 is TGTGCCAGCAGTTTGCTGGGACTAGCGGGCTACAATGAGCAGTTCTTC.

A few counts support this clone. This sequence joins TRBV6-4 and TRBJ2-3; TRBD2 matches at 7 bases. CDR3 size: 15 residues. Per the germline V gene, CDR1 is MRHNA and CDR2 is SNTAGT. Trimming at V came to 5 bases and at J to 4 bases, leaving 9 bases not matched to a gene. The CDR3 DNA is TGTGCCAGCAGTCCCAGCGGGGCTAGCGCAGATACGCAGTATTTT. Encoded protein: CASSPSGASADTQYF.